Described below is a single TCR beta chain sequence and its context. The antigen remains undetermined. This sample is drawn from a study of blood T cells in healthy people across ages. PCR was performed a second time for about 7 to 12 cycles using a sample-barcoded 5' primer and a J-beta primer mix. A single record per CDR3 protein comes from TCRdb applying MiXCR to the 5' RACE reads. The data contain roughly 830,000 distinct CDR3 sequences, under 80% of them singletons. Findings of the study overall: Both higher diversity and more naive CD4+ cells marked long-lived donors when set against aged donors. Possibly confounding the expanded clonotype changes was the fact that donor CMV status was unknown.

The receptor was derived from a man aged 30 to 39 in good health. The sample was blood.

In DNA, the CDR3 is TGTGCCAGCAGCGTAGGGACTAGCGGGGGCTTGGGGGAGACCCAGTACTTC. Translation gives CASSVGTSGGLGETQYF. The chain links TRBV9 to TRBJ2-7; 13 positions agree with TRBD2. The J call is uncertain, as TRBJ2-5 better fits the DNA end. The CDR3 length is 17 residues. Germline-derived CDR1 and CDR2 are SGDLS and YYNGEE.